This T cell receptor (beta chain) was captured in a study of T-cell memory formation after mild COVID-19. As for the study in general: The study found TCR clusters largely donor specific.

TCRdb re-called the 5' RACE reads with MiXCR, one entry per CDR3 protein. The data show about 350,000 distinct CDR3 sequences, approximately 15% seen once. The CDR3 length is 15 residues. V was pared by 4 bases and J by 5 bases, with 10 bases of the junction left unmatched. Per germline, CDR1 KGHSH and CDR2 LQKENI. General study results and limits: Unconfirmed was the SARS-CoV-2 specificity of second-wave clones that peaked on day 37.

Only a few counts were recorded for this clonotype. Its antigen remains unidentified. Sequencing input: PBMCs or a T cell subset sorted from them (not recorded which). This chain connects TRBV18 to TRBJ1-1; 7 bases are a match to TRBD1. The clonotype comes from a man in his late teens or twenties who had mild COVID-19 (a few samples of this study predate the infection). Cell type and time point are not known. The chain's CDR3 is CASSQNQGVGTEAFF. The CDR3 nucleotides are TGTGCCAGCTCACAAAACCAGGGGGTTGGGACTGAAGCTTTCTTT.